This section outlines one TCR beta chain sequence together with its context. Its antigen is not identified. This sample was taken from a study of T-cell memory formation after mild COVID-19. General observations from the study: A balance of CD4 and CD8 characterized clones contracting day 15 to 85, whereas later expanders leaned CD4+.

There are 14 residues in the CDR3. Germline assignment: CDR1 SQVTM and CDR2 ANQGSEA. Trimming took off 1 base at V and 3 bases at J, with 13 bases between the two ends. MiXCR was run by TCRdb on the 5' RACE reads, yielding one entry per CDR3 protein. This sample has about 560,000 distinct CDR3 sequences, with roughly 20% found just once. The source of this sequence is an adult woman who had mild COVID-19 (a few samples of this study predate the infection). Cell type and time point are not known. Sample: PBMCs or a T cell subset sorted from them (not recorded which). V gene TRBV29-1 combines with J gene TRBJ2-7; D gene unclear. DNA of the CDR3: TGCAGCGTTGAAGTAGCAGAGGTCCTCTACGAGCAGTACTTC. Encoded protein: CSVEVAEVLYEQYF.